A single sample gave rise to the 21 T cell receptor beta chains below, sequenced in a study of cytomegalovirus exposure and HLA in healthy donors. The PCR made use of 60 Vbeta and 13 Jbeta primers. Sequenced by immunoSEQ multiplex PCR; TCRdb stores in-frame clones only, minus some. The sample lists some 160,000 clones, roughly 85% occurring once. Specimen: PBMCs. These receptor sequences come from a man in his thirties or forties in good health and CMV-seropositive.

In regard to this clone: One junction end disagrees with the germline gene, perhaps due to a read error. CDR3 nucleotides: TGTGCCAGTAGCATAGAAGACAGGGGGTCCTACAATGAGCAGTTCTTC. Residues: CASSIEDRGSYNEQFF. The J gene is TRBJ2-1, the V gene TRBV19; 9 bases match TRBD1. Germline CDR1 reads LNHDA; CDR2 reads SQIVND (reference sequence). The CDR3 consists of 16 residues. The full variable domain, its missing parts supplied by reference TRBV19 and TRBJ2-1, is DGGITQSPKYLFRKEGQNVTLSCEQNLNHDAMYWYRQDPGQGLRLIYYSQIVNDFQKGDIAEGYSVSREKKESFPLTVTSAQKNPTAFYLCASSIEDRGSYNEQFFGPGTRLTVL.

The chain carries TRBV7-2 and TRBJ2-1; 10 nucleotides line up with TRBD2. The germline V gene has CDR1 SGHTA and CDR2 FQGNSA. The V gene end was trimmed by 0 bases and the J gene end by 4 bases; junction bases not matched to a gene: 15. This CDR3 region has 20 residues. In DNA, the CDR3 is TGTGCCAGCAGCTTAGCGCTGTCTAGCGGGAGTCTCAAGGGGTACAATGAGCAGTTCTTC. It is translated as CASSLALSSGSLKGYNEQFF.

This clone has a single count. V gene TRBV27 combines with J gene TRBJ2-1; 9 positions match TRBD2. The CDR3 totals 14 residues. Germline V gives CDR1 MNHEY, CDR2 SMNVEV (reference sequence). The V segment lost 8 bases and the J segment 3 bases; nucleotides outside the gene matches: 5. CDR3 protein: CASARAGGYNEQFF. CDR3 in DNA: TGTGCCAGCGCCCGAGCGGGAGGCTACAATGAGCAGTTCTTC.

In DNA, the CDR3 is TGTGCCAGCAGTTGGGGGGACAGTCTCATGAACACTGAAGCTTTCTTT. This encodes CASSWGDSLMNTEAFF. This chain joins TRBV6-6 and TRBJ1-1, with 7 bases aligning to TRBD1. The germline CDR1 and CDR2 sequences are MNHNY and SVGAGI (reference sequence). Germline trimming cut 4 bases from V and 0 bases from J; bases unmatched to any gene: 8. The CDR3 length is 16 residues.

This clone was counted a single time. CDR3 protein: CASSLGLAGNEQFF. The DNA of the CDR3 is TGTGCCAGCAGCTTAGGGCTAGCGGGAAATGAGCAGTTCTTC. The V and J genes are TRBV11-1 and TRBJ2-1; TRBD2 matches 9 bases. The CDR3 is made up of 14 amino acids. The V and J ends lost 1 base and 7 bases, in that order; junction bases with no gene match: 2. Germline V gene sequence: CDR1 SGHAT, CDR2 FQDESV (reference sequence).

V is TRBV7-2 and J is TRBJ2-2; D gene uncertain. Germline-derived CDR1 and CDR2 are SGHTA and FQGNSA. V was clipped by 2 bases and J by 1 base, with 11 bases between them. This CDR3 spans 16 amino acids. The CDR3 DNA follows: TGTGCCAGCAGCTTACAGGTCTCAGAGAACACCGGGGAGCTGTTTTTT. Translating it yields CASSLQVSENTGELFF.

The chain links TRBV19 to TRBJ2-2; 9 bases match TRBD1. The CDR3 has 13 residues. Germline V CDR1 and CDR2: LNHDA, SQIVND (reference sequence). V shed 9 bases, J shed 11 bases, and the junction held 10 bases outside the gene matches. This CDR3 is CASQPGQGDELFF. DNA for the CDR3: TGTGCCAGCCAACCGGGACAGGGAGACGAGCTGTTTTTT.

The CDR3 spells CASSLLGQKLETQYF. The CDR3 DNA is TGTGCCAGCAGCTTACTGGGACAGAAATTAGAGACCCAGTACTTC. This chain joins TRBV7-2 and TRBJ2-5, with TRBD1 identical over 7 bases. J gave up 4 bases and V 2 bases, and 7 bases lay outside the gene matches. The CDR3 totals 15 residues. From germline, CDR1 is SGHTA and CDR2 FQGNSA.

The V call is TRBV7-3, the J call TRBJ2-2; D possibly corresponds to TRBD2 (5 bases). CDR3 length: 15 residues. Between the trimmed V and J ends, which lost 5 bases and 7 bases, there was a span of 17 bases. The germline V gene encodes CDR1 SGHTA and CDR2 FQGTGA. In DNA form, the CDR3 reads TGTGCCAGCAGCCCGTGGGGAGATGGAGGCGGGGAGCTGTTTTTT. This translates into CASSPWGDGGGELFF.

Ten or more counts support this clone. The gene calls are TRBV19 and TRBJ1-1; maybe TRBD1 (6 bases). The CDR3 contains 19 residues. Germline V lookup: CDR1 LNHDA, CDR2 SQIVND (reference sequence). V gave up 1 base and J gave up 0 bases, with 21 bases separating them. CDR3: CASSIGRAGDLPMNTEAFF. The CDR3 DNA follows: TGTGCCAGTAGTATAGGAAGGGCAGGGGACCTTCCCATGAACACTGAAGCTTTCTTT.

The V and J genes are TRBV4-1 and TRBJ2-7, with D possibly being TRBD1 (7 bases). The germline V gene encodes CDR1 MGHRA and CDR2 YSYEKL. This CDR3 has 15 residues. Trimming stripped 1 base from V and 6 bases from J, with 16 bases between. The CDR3, as DNA: TGCGCCAGCAGCCAAGCGACGGAGGGGGCTTTCGAGCAGTACTTC. Its protein product is CASSQATEGAFEQYF.

The chain has TRBV19 and TRBJ1-1, with D possibly being TRBD1 (6 bases). The germline V gene has CDR1 LNHDA and CDR2 SQIVND (reference sequence). The CDR3 runs 14 residues. Trimming stripped 2 bases from V and 4 bases from J, with 11 bases between. The CDR3 DNA is TGTGCCAGTAGTATACAGGGGATAGGCACTGAAGCTTTCTTT. It translates to CASSIQGIGTEAFF. The complete variable domain, with remaining parts taken from reference TRBV19 and TRBJ1-1, reads DGGITQSPKYLFRKEGQNVTLSCEQNLNHDAMYWYRQDPGQGLRLIYYSQIVNDFQKGDIAEGYSVSREKKESFPLTVTSAQKNPTAFYLCASSIQGIGTEAFFGQGTRLTVV.

The table lists this clone with a few counts. The chain employs TRBV15 and TRBJ2-3, with TRBD2 as a possible D gene (5 bases). This CDR3 comprises 16 residues. V was clipped by 0 bases and J by 1 base, with 11 bases between them. Looked up from germline, CDR1 is LNHNV and CDR2 is YYDKDF (reference sequence). CDR3 loop: CATSRDRGSGTDTQYF. The CDR3 DNA sequence: TGTGCCACCAGCAGAGATCGGGGTAGCGGCACAGATACGCAGTATTTT.

The chain uses TRBV6-1 and TRBJ2-3, with 8 nucleotides matching TRBD2. Trimming cost V 10 bases and J 1 base; bases outside gene matches: 10. The germline V gene encodes CDR1 MNHNS and CDR2 SASEGT. The CDR3 is 15 residues long. The CDR3 region has the DNA TGTGCCACCGGGGGGCGGGAGGAAGGCACAGATACGCAGTATTTT. This sequence encodes CATGGREEGTDTQYF.

A single count supports this clone. The V call is TRBV18, the J call TRBJ2-1; 9 positions agree with TRBD2. The CDR3 is 13 amino acids. Germline CDR1 KGHSH, CDR2 LQKENI. The ends lost 3 bases at V and 7 bases at J; junction bases unmatched: 1. The CDR3 here is CASSPLAGNEQFF. DNA of the CDR3: TGTGCCAGCTCACCCCTAGCGGGGAATGAGCAGTTCTTC.

This clone was seen a few times. The rearrangement joins TRBV5-1 to TRBJ2-3; 8 bases fit TRBD2. CDR3 length equals 15 residues. J was trimmed by 2 bases and V by 4 bases; bases with no gene match: 6. Germline CDR1 SGHRS, CDR2 YFSETQ. CDR3 loop: CASSGGRQSTDTQYF. For the CDR3, the DNA is TGCGCCAGCAGCGGCGGGAGGCAATCCACAGATACGCAGTATTTT.

The genes are TRBV5-1 and TRBJ2-1, with TRBD2 matching over 7 bases. The V segment lost 5 bases and the J segment 0 bases; nucleotides outside the gene matches: 8. Germline loops: CDR1 SGHRS, CDR2 YFSETQ. The CDR3 sequence is 16 residues long. DNA for the CDR3: TGCGCCAGCAGTCGGGTAGCGGGTGGCTCCTACAATGAGCAGTTCTTC. This gives the protein CASSRVAGGSYNEQFF.

The chain couples TRBV19 to TRBJ1-2, with D possibly TRBD1 on 5 matching bases. The CDR3 runs 15 residues. Germline CDR1 is LNHDA and CDR2 is SQIVND (reference sequence). The V gene lost 3 bases and the J gene lost 5 bases, with 16 bases spanning the gap. The CDR3 DNA follows: TGTGCCAGTAGTATGAGTGGCAGGGCAACATATGGCTACACCTTC. Amino acid sequence: CASSMSGRATYGYTF.

The rearrangement joins TRBV5-1 to TRBJ2-3; a weak D match, TRBD1 (6 bases). Germline CDR1 is SGHRS and CDR2 is YFSETQ. The CDR3 runs to 14 residues. Trimming removed 4 bases from V and 3 bases from J, with 12 bases in between. Here the CDR3 reads CASSEGEWTDTQYF. The CDR3 coding sequence is TGCGCCAGCAGCGAGGGGGAGTGGACAGATACGCAGTATTTT.

The rearrangement links TRBV15 to TRBJ2-7; D not resolved. V shed 0 bases and J shed 5 bases, with 14 bases lying between them. The CDR3 has 15 residues. The V gene's germline CDR1 is LNHNV and CDR2 YYDKDF (reference sequence). CDR3 protein: CATSRDRQWANEQYV. In DNA form, the CDR3 reads TGTGCCACCAGCAGAGACCGCCAATGGGCCAACGAGCAGTACGTC.

V is TRBV7-2 and J is TRBJ2-2; TRBD1 agrees at 7 bases. With 6 bases clipped from V and 10 bases from J, the junction kept 5 bases outside the gene matches. CDR1 SGHTA and CDR2 FQGNSA come from the germline V gene. This CDR3 contains 12 residues. This chain's CDR3 is CASRHDREELFF. The DNA of the CDR3 is TGTGCCAGCAGACATGACAGGGAGGAGCTGTTTTTT.